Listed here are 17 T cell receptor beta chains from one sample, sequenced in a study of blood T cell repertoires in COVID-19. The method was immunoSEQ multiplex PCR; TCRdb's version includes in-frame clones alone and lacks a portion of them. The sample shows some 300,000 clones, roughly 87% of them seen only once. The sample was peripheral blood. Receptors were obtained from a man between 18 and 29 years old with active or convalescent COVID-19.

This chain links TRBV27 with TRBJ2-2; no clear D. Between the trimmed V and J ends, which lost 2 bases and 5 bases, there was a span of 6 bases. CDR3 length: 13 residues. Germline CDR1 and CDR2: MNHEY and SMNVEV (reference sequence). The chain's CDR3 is CASSLNPTGELFF. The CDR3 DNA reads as TGTGCCAGCAGTTTAAATCCGACCGGGGAGCTGTTTTTT.

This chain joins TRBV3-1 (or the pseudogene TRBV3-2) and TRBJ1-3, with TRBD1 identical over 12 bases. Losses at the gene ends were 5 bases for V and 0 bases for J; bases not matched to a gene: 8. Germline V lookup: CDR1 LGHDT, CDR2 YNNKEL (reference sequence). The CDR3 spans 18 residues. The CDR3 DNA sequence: TGTGCCAGCAGCTGGGGACAGGGGGCCTTTCACTCTGGAAACACCATATATTTT. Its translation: CASSWGQGAFHSGNTIYF.

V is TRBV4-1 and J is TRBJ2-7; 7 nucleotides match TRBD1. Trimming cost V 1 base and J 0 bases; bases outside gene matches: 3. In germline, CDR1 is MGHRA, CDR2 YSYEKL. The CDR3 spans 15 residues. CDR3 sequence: CASSQGDSPSYEQYF. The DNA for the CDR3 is TGCGCCAGCAGCCAAGGGGACAGTCCCTCCTACGAGCAGTACTTC.

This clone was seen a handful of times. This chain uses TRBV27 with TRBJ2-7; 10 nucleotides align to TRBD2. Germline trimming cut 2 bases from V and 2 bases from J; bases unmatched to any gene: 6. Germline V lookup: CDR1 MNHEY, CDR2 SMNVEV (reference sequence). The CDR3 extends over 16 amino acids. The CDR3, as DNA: TGTGCCAGCAGTTTACGGGGGACTAGCGTCACCTACGAGCAGTACTTC. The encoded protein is CASSLRGTSVTYEQYF.

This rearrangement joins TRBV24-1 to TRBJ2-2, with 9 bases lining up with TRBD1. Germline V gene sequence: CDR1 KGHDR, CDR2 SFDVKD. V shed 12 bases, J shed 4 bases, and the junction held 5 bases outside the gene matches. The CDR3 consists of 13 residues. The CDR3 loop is CAAGTGITGELFF. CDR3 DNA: TGTGCCGCCGGGACAGGGATCACCGGGGAGCTGTTTTTT.

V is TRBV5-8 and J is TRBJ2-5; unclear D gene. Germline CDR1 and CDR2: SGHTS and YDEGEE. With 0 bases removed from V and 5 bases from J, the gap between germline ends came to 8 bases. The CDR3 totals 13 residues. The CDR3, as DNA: TGTGCCAGCAGCTTGGGAGGCAAGGAGACCCAGTACTTC. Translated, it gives CASSLGGKETQYF.

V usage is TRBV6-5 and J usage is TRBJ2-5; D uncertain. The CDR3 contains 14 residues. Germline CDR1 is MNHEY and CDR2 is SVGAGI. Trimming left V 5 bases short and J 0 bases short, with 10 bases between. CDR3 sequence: CASSPQKYQETQYF. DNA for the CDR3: TGTGCCAGCAGTCCCCAGAAGTACCAAGAGACCCAGTACTTC.

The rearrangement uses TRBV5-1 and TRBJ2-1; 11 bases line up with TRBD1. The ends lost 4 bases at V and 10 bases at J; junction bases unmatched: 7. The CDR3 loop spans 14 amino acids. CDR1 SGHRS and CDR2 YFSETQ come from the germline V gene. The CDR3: CASSLRTGGEEQFF. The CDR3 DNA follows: TGCGCCAGCAGCCTCCGGACAGGGGGCGAGGAGCAGTTCTTC.

CDR3 sequence: CASSLYGGEKLFF. For the CDR3, the DNA is TGCGCCAGCAGCCTGTACGGGGGTGAAAAACTGTTTTTT. The chain recombines TRBV5-1 with TRBJ1-4, with D maybe TRBD1 (5 bases). V was clipped by 4 bases and J by 7 bases, with 11 bases between them. Per the germline V gene, CDR1 is SGHRS and CDR2 is YFSETQ. This CDR3 has 13 residues.

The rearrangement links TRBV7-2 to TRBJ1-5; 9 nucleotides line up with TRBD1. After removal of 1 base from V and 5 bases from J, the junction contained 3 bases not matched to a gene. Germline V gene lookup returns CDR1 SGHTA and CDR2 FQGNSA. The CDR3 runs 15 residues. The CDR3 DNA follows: TGTGCCAGCAGCTTAGATCGACAGGGGGATCAGCCCCAGCATTTT. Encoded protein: CASSLDRQGDQPQHF.

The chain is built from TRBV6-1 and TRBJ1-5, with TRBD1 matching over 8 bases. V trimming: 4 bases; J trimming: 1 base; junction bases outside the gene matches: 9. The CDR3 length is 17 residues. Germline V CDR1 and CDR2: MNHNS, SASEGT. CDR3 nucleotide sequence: TGTGCCAGCAGTGGCGTCGTGGCAGGGGGCAGCAATCAGCCCCAGCATTTT. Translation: CASSGVVAGGSNQPQHF.

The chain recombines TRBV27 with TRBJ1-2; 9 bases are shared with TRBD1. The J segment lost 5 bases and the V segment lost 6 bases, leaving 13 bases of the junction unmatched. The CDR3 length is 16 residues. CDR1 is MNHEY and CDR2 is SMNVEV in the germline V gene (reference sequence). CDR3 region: CASRSPGTGREYGYTF. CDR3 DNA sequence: TGTGCCAGCAGATCCCCCGGGACAGGGAGGGAATATGGCTACACCTTC.

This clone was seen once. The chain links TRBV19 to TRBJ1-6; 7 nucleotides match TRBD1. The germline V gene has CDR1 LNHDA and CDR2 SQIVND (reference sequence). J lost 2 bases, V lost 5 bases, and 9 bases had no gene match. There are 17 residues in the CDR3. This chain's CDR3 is CASSSKQGSTYNSPLHF. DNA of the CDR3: TGTGCCAGTAGTTCAAAACAGGGGAGCACCTATAATTCACCCCTCCACTTT.

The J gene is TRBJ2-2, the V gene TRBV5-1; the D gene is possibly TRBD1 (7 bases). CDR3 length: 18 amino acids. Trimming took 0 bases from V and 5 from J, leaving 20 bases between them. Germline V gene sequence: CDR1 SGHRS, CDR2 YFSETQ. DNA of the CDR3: TGCGCCAGCAGCTTGGAAGGTCTATGGTCAGGGGGGACCGGGGAGCTGTTTTTT. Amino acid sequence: CASSLEGLWSGGTGELFF.

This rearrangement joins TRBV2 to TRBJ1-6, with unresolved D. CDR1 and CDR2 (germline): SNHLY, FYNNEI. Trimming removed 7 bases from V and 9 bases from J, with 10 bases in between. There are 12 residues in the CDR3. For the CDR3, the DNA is TGTGCCAGCACTACAGCCGGTTCACCCCTCCACTTT. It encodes CASTTAGSPLHF.

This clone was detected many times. CDR3 bases: TGTGCCAGCAGCCCGGGGTTAGGACAGCCCCAGCATTTT. Its translation: CASSPGLGQPQHF. This rearrangement joins TRBV3-1 (or the pseudogene TRBV3-2) to TRBJ1-5; D not resolved. The CDR3 extends over 13 amino acids. Between the trimmed V and J ends, which lost 4 bases and 7 bases, there was a span of 11 bases. Germline CDR1 LGHDT, CDR2 YNNKEL (reference sequence).

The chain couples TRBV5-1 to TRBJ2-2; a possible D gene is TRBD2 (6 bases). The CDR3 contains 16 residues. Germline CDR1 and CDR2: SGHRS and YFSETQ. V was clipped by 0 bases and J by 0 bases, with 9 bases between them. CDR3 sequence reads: CASSLARDSNTGELFF. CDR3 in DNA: TGCGCCAGCAGCTTGGCGCGGGATTCGAACACCGGGGAGCTGTTTTTT.